These 26 T cell receptor beta chains share one sample of origin, sequenced in a study of blood T cell repertoires in COVID-19. Measured with immunoSEQ multiplex PCR; TCRdb has only the in-frame clones, and not every one. The profile shows 250,000 to 350,000 clones, about nine tenths of them singletons. The specimen was PBMCs or T cells enriched from blood (not recorded which). These receptors were taken from a man aged 55-75 years who had recovered from COVID-19.

The chain uses TRBV7-9 and TRBJ1-6; D is perhaps TRBD1 (5 bases). Trimming cost V 8 bases and J 4 bases, with 21 bases left between them. The CDR3 totals 17 residues. Germline V CDR1 and CDR2: SEHNR, FQNEAQ (reference sequence). The CDR3 is CASSTGTNLVYNSPLHF. In nucleotides, the CDR3 is TGTGCCAGCTCCACAGGAACCAATCTTGTATATAATTCACCCCTCCACTTT.

The chain employs TRBV10-3 and TRBJ1-2; 8 bases map to TRBD1. This CDR3 comprises 15 residues. Trimming cost V 6 bases and J 1 base; bases outside gene matches: 7. Germline V gives CDR1 ENHRY, CDR2 SYGVKD. CDR3 coding DNA: TGTGCCATCAGCAACGCCGGACAGGGTAACTATGGCTACACCTTC. The encoded protein is CAISNAGQGNYGYTF.

The chain couples TRBV4-3 to TRBJ2-3, with 7 bases aligning to TRBD2. With 0 bases clipped from V and 2 bases from J, the junction kept 5 bases outside the gene matches. The CDR3 consists of 16 residues. Germline-derived CDR1 and CDR2 are LGHNA and YSLEER. CDR3 loop: CASSQDGRGNTDTQYF. The CDR3 DNA follows: TGCGCCAGCAGCCAAGATGGGCGGGGGAACACAGATACGCAGTATTTT.

The V gene is TRBV3-1 (or the pseudogene TRBV3-2), the J gene TRBJ1-2, with 7 bases lining up with TRBD1. V shed 4 bases and J 4 bases; nucleotides not matched to a gene: 3. The CDR3 is 13 amino acids. Germline V gene lookup returns CDR1 LGHDT and CDR2 YNNKEL (reference sequence). CDR3 nucleotide sequence: TGTGCCAGCAGCCTCAGGGGGTCCTATGGCTACACCTTC. Protein: CASSLRGSYGYTF.

The chain has TRBV4-1 and TRBJ1-4; possibly TRBD1 for D (6 bases). V was shortened by 2 bases and J by 3 bases, with 22 bases between the two germline ends. The CDR3 is made up of 19 amino acids. CDR1 MGHRA and CDR2 YSYEKL come from the germline V gene. CDR3 sequence: CASSQTPPGGRMANEKLFF. The CDR3 region has the DNA TGCGCCAGCAGCCAAACCCCGCCGGGGGGGCGCATGGCTAATGAAAAACTGTTTTTT.

This sequence joins TRBV13 and TRBJ2-7, with D possibly TRBD1 on 6 matching bases. The V and J ends lost 4 bases and 7 bases respectively, with 23 bases between them. Germline lookup yields CDR1 PRHDT and CDR2 FYEKMQ (reference sequence). The length of the CDR3 is 16 residues. The CDR3 loop reads CASSSAIGTRMREQYF. CDR3 coding DNA: TGTGCCAGCAGCTCGGCAATTGGGACAAGGATGCGGGAGCAGTACTTC.

Here the CDR3 reads CASGLDGSSYEQYF. CDR3 sequence (DNA): TGTGCTAGTGGTTTGGACGGGAGCTCCTACGAGCAGTACTTC. The chain joins TRBV12-5 to TRBJ2-7; D is perhaps TRBD2 (6 bases). Germline V gene lookup returns CDR1 LGHNT and CDR2 FRNRAP. Trimming took off 1 base at V and 0 bases at J, with 7 bases between the two ends. The CDR3 extends over 14 amino acids.

The chain combines TRBV6-6 with TRBJ1-2; TRBD1 aligns across 9 bases. Trimming took 7 bases from V and 8 from J; bases not matched to a gene: 11. The CDR3 spans 14 residues. Germline assignment: CDR1 MNHNY and CDR2 SVGAGI (reference sequence). As DNA, the CDR3 is TGTGCCAGCATGCCGAACCGGGACAGGGACGGCTACACCTTC. Amino acid sequence: CASMPNRDRDGYTF.

The gene calls are TRBV7-9 and TRBJ1-1, with unresolved D. The CDR3 has 16 amino acids. V was pared by 5 bases and J by 4 bases, with 20 bases between. Germline loops: CDR1 SEHNR, CDR2 FQNEAQ (reference sequence). CDR3 region: CASSAEEAGAGTEAFF. In DNA, the CDR3 is TGTGCCAGCAGCGCAGAAGAGGCTGGCGCCGGCACTGAAGCTTTCTTT.

V is TRBV7-9 and J is TRBJ1-4; tentative D call: TRBD1 (6 bases). CDR1 SEHNR and CDR2 FQNEAQ come from the germline V gene (reference sequence). V lost 1 base, J lost 5 bases, and 11 bases lay in between. This CDR3 spans 15 amino acids. DNA of the CDR3: TGTGCCAGCAGCTTAGTGGGGGGGCAGAATGAAAAACTGTTTTTT. The encoded protein is CASSLVGGQNEKLFF.

The chain joins TRBV4-1 to TRBJ2-4, with no clear D. V lost 3 bases to trimming and J lost 5 bases, with 11 bases between them. CDR1 MGHRA and CDR2 YSYEKL come from the germline V gene. The CDR3 extends over 14 amino acids. CDR3 nucleotide sequence: TGCGCCAGCAGCCAGGGCGAGACCCAAAACATTCAGTACTTC. Translation gives CASSQGETQNIQYF.

This chain links TRBV7-8 with TRBJ1-1; no definite D call. CDR1 is SGHVS, CDR2 FQNEAQ, per germline. Trimming left V 5 bases short and J 6 bases short, with 13 bases between. This CDR3 has 13 amino acids. This chain's CDR3 is CASSADMASEAFF. CDR3 in DNA: TGTGCCAGCAGCGCCGACATGGCCTCTGAAGCTTTCTTT.

The rearrangement joins TRBV7-2 to TRBJ2-1, with D maybe TRBD2 (5 bases). This CDR3 is 17 amino acids long. Germline V gives CDR1 SGHTA, CDR2 FQGNSA. V dropped 1 base and J dropped 1 base, with 14 bases sitting between them. Written as DNA, the CDR3 is TGTGCCAGCAGCTTAGGGGGAGTGCATACGTCCTACAATGAGCAGTTCTTC. Its protein is CASSLGGVHTSYNEQFF.

This clone was counted a single time. V usage is TRBV7-9 and J usage is TRBJ1-1; D remains ambiguous. The CDR3 contains 16 residues. V lost 2 bases and J lost 1, with 14 bases in between. Germline CDR1 SEHNR, CDR2 FQNEAQ (reference sequence). The CDR3: CASSLFLSFPNTEAFF. In DNA form, the CDR3 reads TGTGCCAGCAGCTTATTTTTATCTTTCCCGAACACTGAAGCTTTCTTT.

The chain recombines TRBV27 with TRBJ1-4; the D is unclear. There are 14 residues in the CDR3. V dropped 3 bases and J dropped 3 bases, with 8 bases sitting between them. From germline, CDR1 is MNHEY and CDR2 SMNVEV (reference sequence). The CDR3 DNA follows: TGTGCCAGCAGTTTGGGGAGGGCTAATGAAAAACTGTTTTTT. It specifies CASSLGRANEKLFF.

The rearrangement joins TRBV6-6 to TRBJ1-2; the match to TRBD1 covers 12 bases. CDR3 length: 17 residues. The trim removed 8 bases at V and 5 bases at J, leaving 15 bases unmatched. Germline V CDR1 and CDR2: MNHNY, SVGAGI (reference sequence). CDR3 region: CASGHRDRGRYGYGYTF. CDR3 nucleotides: TGTGCCAGCGGTCACCGGGACAGGGGGCGGTATGGGTATGGCTACACCTTC.

The chain couples TRBV19 to TRBJ1-4; TRBD1 agrees at 7 bases. This CDR3 has 13 amino acids. The germline V gene encodes CDR1 LNHDA and CDR2 SQIVND (reference sequence). V shed 9 bases and J 7 bases; nucleotides not matched to a gene: 8. The CDR3 spells CASRPGTVEKLFF. The CDR3 nucleotides read TGTGCCAGCCGCCCCGGGACAGTTGAAAAACTGTTTTTT.

J is TRBJ1-4 and V is TRBV25-1; 7 bases line up with TRBD1. Trimming removed 6 bases from V and 0 bases from J; junction bases left unmatched: 4. This CDR3 spans 15 amino acids. The germline V gene has CDR1 MGHDK and CDR2 SYGVNS. Written as DNA, the CDR3 is TGTGCCAGCAGGCAAACAGGGGCAACTAATGAAAAACTGTTTTTT. This sequence encodes CASRQTGATNEKLFF.

J is TRBJ2-3 and V is TRBV9; the D is unclear. The CDR3 has 15 amino acids. CDR1 and CDR2 (germline): SGDLS, YYNGEE. The V gene lost 4 bases and the J gene lost 3 bases, with 15 bases spanning the gap. The CDR3 reads CASSSTPEVTDTQYF. CDR3 bases: TGTGCCAGCAGCTCTACCCCCGAGGTTACAGATACGCAGTATTTT. Drawing the rest from reference TRBV9 and TRBJ2-3, the complete variable domain is DSGVTQTPKHLITATGQRVTLRCSPRSGDLSVYWYQQSLDQGLQFLIQYYNGEERAKGNILERFSAQQFPDLHSELNLSSLELGDSALYFCASSSTPEVTDTQYFGPGTRLTVL.

The count of this clone is one. The chain links TRBV27 to TRBJ2-7, with a possible D match to TRBD1 (5 bases). CDR1 is MNHEY and CDR2 is SMNVEV in the germline V gene (reference sequence). The CDR3 runs to 13 residues. With 6 bases removed from V and 1 base from J, the gap between germline ends came to 10 bases. CDR3 loop: CASRLDSSYEQYF. The CDR3, as DNA: TGTGCCAGCAGGCTAGACAGTTCCTACGAGCAGTACTTC.

The chain uses TRBV7-9 and TRBJ2-3, with a tentative D call TRBD2 (5 bases). Germline assignment: CDR1 SEHNR and CDR2 FQNEAQ (reference sequence). V lost 10 bases and J 1 base, leaving 12 bases between the germline ends. The CDR3 has 13 amino acids. The CDR3 region has the DNA TGTGCCACCCGGCTAGCCGGCACAGATACGCAGTATTTT. As protein: CATRLAGTDTQYF.

The chain recombines TRBV6-1 with TRBJ2-1; TRBD2 might be the D (6 bases). CDR3 size: 16 residues. Trimming cost V 2 bases and J 4 bases, with 15 bases left between them. Germline V gives CDR1 MNHNS, CDR2 SASEGT. The CDR3 region is CASSEQLALSYNEQFF. Written as DNA, the CDR3 is TGTGCCAGCAGTGAACAACTAGCCCTCTCTTACAATGAGCAGTTCTTC.

This clone occurred a few times. The CDR3 here is CASRLGGAETQYF. The CDR3 bases are TGTGCCAGCAGGTTGGGGGGAGCAGAGACCCAGTACTTC. The chain couples TRBV7-8 to TRBJ2-5; TRBD2 might be the D (6 bases). This CDR3 is 13 amino acids long. The germline CDR1 and CDR2 sequences are SGHVS and FQNEAQ. V lost 6 bases to trimming and J lost 4 bases, with 12 bases between them.

The chain employs TRBV12-3 or TRBV12-4 and TRBJ2-7; 11 bases agree with TRBD2. CDR3 size: 13 residues. J gave up 4 bases and V 7 bases, and 3 bases lay outside the gene matches. CDR3 amino acids: CASTLAGGYEQYF. The CDR3 bases are TGTGCCAGCACGCTAGCGGGAGGATACGAGCAGTACTTC.

The chain recombines TRBV19 with TRBJ1-1, with D unresolved. Trimming cost V 3 bases and J 5 bases, with 19 bases left between them. The CDR3 sequence is 16 residues long. Germline V lookup: CDR1 LNHDA, CDR2 SQIVND (reference sequence). In nucleotides, the CDR3 is TGTGCCAGTAGTATGGGCACCAGCAGCCGGAAGACTGAAGCTTTCTTT. It yields the protein CASSMGTSSRKTEAFF.

V is TRBV5-6 and J is TRBJ2-3; D is uncertain. V lost 2 bases to trimming and J lost 0 bases, with 13 bases between them. This CDR3 region has 16 residues. Looked up from germline, CDR1 is SGHDT and CDR2 is YYEEEE. CDR3 nucleotides: TGTGCCAGCAGCTTATTCGGCGGTGTCAGCACAGATACGCAGTATTTT. It specifies CASSLFGGVSTDTQYF.